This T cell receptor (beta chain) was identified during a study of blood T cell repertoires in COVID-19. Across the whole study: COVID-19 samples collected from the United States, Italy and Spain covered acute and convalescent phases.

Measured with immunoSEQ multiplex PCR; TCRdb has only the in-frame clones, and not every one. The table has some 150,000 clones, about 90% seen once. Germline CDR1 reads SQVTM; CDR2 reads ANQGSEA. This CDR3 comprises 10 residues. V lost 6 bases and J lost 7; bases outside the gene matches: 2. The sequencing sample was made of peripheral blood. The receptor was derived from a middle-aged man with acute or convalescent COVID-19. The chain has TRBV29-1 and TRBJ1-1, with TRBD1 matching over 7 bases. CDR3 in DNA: TGCAGCGTAGGGGACAGTGAAGCTTTCTTT. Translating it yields CSVGDSEAFF.